The next 9 T cell receptor beta chains were all read from a single sample in a study of shared clonotypes between healthy human individuals. Profiling relied on immunoSEQ multiplex PCR, and the TCRdb table lists in-frame clones only, not all of them. The sample shows millions of clones, over 85% of them seen only once. Sequencing input: naive CD4+ T cells sorted from blood. Subset given: CD45RA+ positively selected. These receptors originate from a man between 18 and 35 years old in good health.

The chain employs TRBV2 and TRBJ2-3; D not resolved. CDR1 and CDR2 (germline): SNHLY, FYNNEI. The CDR3 loop spans 13 amino acids. V lost 8 bases to trimming and J lost 11 bases, with 20 bases between them. The DNA for the CDR3 is TGTGCCAGCTCCGTCAGTGAGGCGTCCGGGCAGTATTTT. Translation gives CASSVSEASGQYF.

The chain employs TRBV10-3 and TRBJ2-2, with D maybe TRBD1 (6 bases). Trimming cost V 6 bases and J 2 bases, with 13 bases left between them. This CDR3 has 15 amino acids. Germline V gene data show CDR1 as ENHRY and CDR2 as SYGVKD. CDR3 nucleotides: TGTGCCATCAGGAACGGGACAAGTAACACCGGGGAGCTGTTTTTT. Translation: CAIRNGTSNTGELFF.

V gene TRBV10-3 combines with J gene TRBJ2-5; D remains unclear. Deletions cut 10 bases from V and 1 base from J, with 10 bases between. The CDR3 loop spans 12 amino acids. Germline CDR1 ENHRY, CDR2 SYGVKD. This CDR3 reads CANGPGQETQYF. Here the CDR3 DNA reads TGTGCCAACGGACCCGGCCAAGAGACCCAGTACTTC.

Concerning this clone: Other DNA sequences in this sample translate to the same CDR3. The chain joins TRBV30 to TRBJ2-7; no definite D call. Germline CDR1 is GTSNPN and CDR2 is SVGIG (reference sequence). V was trimmed by 0 bases and J by 3 bases, leaving 6 bases between them. The CDR3 has 12 residues. The CDR3 DNA follows: TGTGCCTGGAGTGTGGGTGTCTACGAGCAGTACTTC. This encodes CAWSVGVYEQYF.

V usage is TRBV6-6 and J usage is TRBJ1-3; TRBD1 matches 9 bases. The V and J ends lost 4 bases and 1 base, in that order; junction bases with no gene match: 5. The CDR3 covers 16 residues. CDR1 is MNHNY and CDR2 is SVGAGI in the germline V gene (reference sequence). Here the CDR3 reads CASSFSTGGSGNTIYF. CDR3 DNA: TGTGCCAGCAGTTTCTCGACAGGGGGATCTGGAAACACCATATATTTT.

This chain links TRBV5-4 with TRBJ1-4; tentative D call: TRBD1 (5 bases). The CDR3 runs to 14 residues. Looked up from germline, CDR1 is SGHNT and CDR2 is YYREEE (reference sequence). The V gene lost 5 bases and the J gene lost 4 bases, with 12 bases spanning the gap. The CDR3 DNA is TGTGCCAGCAGTCTAGGGACCGGTAATGAAAAACTGTTTTTT. Protein sequence: CASSLGTGNEKLFF.

The chain links TRBV5-5 to TRBJ2-7; no firm D call. This CDR3 comprises 16 residues. CDR1 is SGHKS and CDR2 is YYEKEE in the germline V gene (reference sequence). V lost 1 base to trimming and J lost 5 bases, with 19 bases between them. In nucleotides, the CDR3 is TGTGCCAGCAGCTTGTCACTGGCCAGGATCGGTGACGAGCAGTACTTC. Its protein is CASSLSLARIGDEQYF.

This clone occurred once. The rearrangement joins TRBV5-1 to TRBJ2-7; 11 bases align to TRBD2. V lost 4 bases to trimming and J lost 3 bases; unmatched junction nucleotides: 9. Germline V gives CDR1 SGHRS, CDR2 YFSETQ. The CDR3 runs 16 residues. This CDR3 reads CASSVDPSGGIYEQYF. The CDR3, as DNA: TGCGCCAGCAGCGTAGACCCTAGCGGGGGGATCTACGAGCAGTACTTC.

The V call is TRBV7-9, the J call TRBJ1-1; D gene uncertain. CDR1 is SEHNR and CDR2 is FQNEAQ in the germline V gene (reference sequence). The CDR3 is 15 residues long. V shed 5 bases and J shed 0 bases, with 13 bases lying between them. CDR3 protein: CASSADYGVNTEAFF. DNA of the CDR3: TGTGCCAGCAGCGCGGACTATGGAGTGAACACTGAAGCTTTCTTT.